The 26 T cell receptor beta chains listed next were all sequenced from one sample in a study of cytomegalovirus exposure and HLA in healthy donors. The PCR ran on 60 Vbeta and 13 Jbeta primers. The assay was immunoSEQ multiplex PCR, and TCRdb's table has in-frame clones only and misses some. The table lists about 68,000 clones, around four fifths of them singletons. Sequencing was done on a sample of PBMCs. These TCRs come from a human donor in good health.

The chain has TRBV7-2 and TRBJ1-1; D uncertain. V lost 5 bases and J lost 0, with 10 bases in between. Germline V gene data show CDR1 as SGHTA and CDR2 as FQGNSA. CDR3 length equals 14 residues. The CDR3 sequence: CASSPGLMNTEAFF. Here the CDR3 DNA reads TGTGCCAGCAGCCCCGGACTGATGAACACTGAAGCTTTCTTT.

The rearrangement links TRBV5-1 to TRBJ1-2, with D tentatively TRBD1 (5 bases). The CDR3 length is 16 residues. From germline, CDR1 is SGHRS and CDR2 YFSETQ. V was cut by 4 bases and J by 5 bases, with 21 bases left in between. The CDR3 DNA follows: TGCGCCAGCAGCGGCGGGACCTACGAGGGTTTTTATGGCTACACCTTC. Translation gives CASSGGTYEGFYGYTF.

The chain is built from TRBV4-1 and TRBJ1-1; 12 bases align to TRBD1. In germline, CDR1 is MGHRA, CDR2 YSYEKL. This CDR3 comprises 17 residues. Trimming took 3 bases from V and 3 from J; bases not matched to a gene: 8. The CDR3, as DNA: TGCGCCAGCAGCCAGGATCCGGGACAGGGGGCTTACACTGAAGCTTTCTTT. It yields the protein CASSQDPGQGAYTEAFF.

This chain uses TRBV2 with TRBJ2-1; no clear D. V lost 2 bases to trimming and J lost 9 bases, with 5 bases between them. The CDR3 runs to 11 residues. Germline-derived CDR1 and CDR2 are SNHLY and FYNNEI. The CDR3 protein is CASSEQCEQFF. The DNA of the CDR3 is TGTGCCAGCAGTGAACAATGTGAGCAGTTCTTC.

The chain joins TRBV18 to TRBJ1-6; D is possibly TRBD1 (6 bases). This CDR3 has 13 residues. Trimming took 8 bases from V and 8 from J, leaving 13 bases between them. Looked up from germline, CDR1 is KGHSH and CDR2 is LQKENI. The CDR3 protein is CASQPRGDSPLHF. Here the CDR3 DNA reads TGTGCCAGCCAACCCAGGGGTGATTCACCCCTCCACTTT.

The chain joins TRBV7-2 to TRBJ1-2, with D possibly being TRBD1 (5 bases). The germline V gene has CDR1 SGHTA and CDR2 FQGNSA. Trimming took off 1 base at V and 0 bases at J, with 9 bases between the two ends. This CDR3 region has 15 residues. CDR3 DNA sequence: TGTGCCAGCAGCTTAGTTGCAGGGACTAACTATGGCTACACCTTC. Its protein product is CASSLVAGTNYGYTF.

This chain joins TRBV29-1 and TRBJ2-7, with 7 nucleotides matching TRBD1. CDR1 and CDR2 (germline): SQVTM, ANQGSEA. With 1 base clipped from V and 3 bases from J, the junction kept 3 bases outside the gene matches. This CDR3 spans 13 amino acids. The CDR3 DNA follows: TGCAGCGTTGAAGGGGACAGCCTCTACGAGCAGTACTTC. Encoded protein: CSVEGDSLYEQYF.

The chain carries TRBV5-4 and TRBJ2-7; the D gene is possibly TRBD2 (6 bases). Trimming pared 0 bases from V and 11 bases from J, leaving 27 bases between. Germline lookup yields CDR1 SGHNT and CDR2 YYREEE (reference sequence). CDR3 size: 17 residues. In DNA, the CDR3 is TGTGCCAGCAGCTTGGCCTCGGCCTTCCGGGCAACATCGGGGGAGTACTTC. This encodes CASSLASAFRATSGEYF. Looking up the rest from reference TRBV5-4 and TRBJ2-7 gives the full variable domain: ETGVTQSPTHLIKTRGQQVTLRCSSQSGHNTVSWYQQALGQGPQFIFQYYREEENGRGNFPPRFSGLQFPNYSSELNVNALELDDSALYLCASSLASAFRATSGEYFGPGTRLTVT.

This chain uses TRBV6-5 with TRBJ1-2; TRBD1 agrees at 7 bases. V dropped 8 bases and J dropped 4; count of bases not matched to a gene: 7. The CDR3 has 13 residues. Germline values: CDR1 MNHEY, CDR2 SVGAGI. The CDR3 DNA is TGTGCCAGCCGAACGGGACAGTTCTATGGCTACACCTTC. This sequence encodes CASRTGQFYGYTF.

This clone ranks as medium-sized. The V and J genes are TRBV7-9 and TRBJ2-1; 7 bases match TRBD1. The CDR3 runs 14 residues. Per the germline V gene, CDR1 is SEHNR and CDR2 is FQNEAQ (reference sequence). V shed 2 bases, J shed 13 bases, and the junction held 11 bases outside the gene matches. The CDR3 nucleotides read TGTGCCAGCAGCTTACAGGGGGATGGTATGGAACAGTTCTTC. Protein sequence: CASSLQGDGMEQFF.

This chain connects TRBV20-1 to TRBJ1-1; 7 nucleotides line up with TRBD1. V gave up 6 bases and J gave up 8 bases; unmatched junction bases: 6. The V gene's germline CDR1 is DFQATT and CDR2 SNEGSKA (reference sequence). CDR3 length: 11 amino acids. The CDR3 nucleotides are TGCAGTGCAGGGGGCCAATTCGAAGCTTTCTTT. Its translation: CSAGGQFEAFF.

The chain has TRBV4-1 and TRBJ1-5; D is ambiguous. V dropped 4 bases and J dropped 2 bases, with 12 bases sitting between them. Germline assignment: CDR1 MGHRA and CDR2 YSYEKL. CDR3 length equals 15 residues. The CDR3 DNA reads TGCGCCAGCAGCCTGGAGGACTCCCGCAATCAGCCCCAGCATTTT. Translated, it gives CASSLEDSRNQPQHF.

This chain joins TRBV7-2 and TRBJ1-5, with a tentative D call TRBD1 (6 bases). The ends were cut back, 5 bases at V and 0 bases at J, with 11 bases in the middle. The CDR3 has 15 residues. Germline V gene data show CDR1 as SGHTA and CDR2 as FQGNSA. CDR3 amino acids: CASSRTGNSNQPQHF. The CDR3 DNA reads TGTGCCAGCAGCCGCACAGGGAATAGCAATCAGCCCCAGCATTTT. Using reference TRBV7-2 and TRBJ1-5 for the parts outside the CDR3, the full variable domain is GAGVSQSPSNKVTEKGKDVELRCDPISGHTALYWYRQSLGQGLEFLIYFQGNSAPDKSGLPSDRFSAERTGGSVSTLTIQRTQQEDSAVYLCASSRTGNSNQPQHFGDGTRLSIL.

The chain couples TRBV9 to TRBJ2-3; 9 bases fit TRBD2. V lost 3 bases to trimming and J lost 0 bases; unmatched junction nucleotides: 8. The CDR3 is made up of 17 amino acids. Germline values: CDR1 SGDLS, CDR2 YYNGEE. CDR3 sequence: CASSEGAGGISTDTQYF. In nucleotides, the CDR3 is TGTGCCAGCAGCGAGGGGGCGGGGGGGATTAGCACAGATACGCAGTATTTT.

The CDR3 loop is CASSISRTGGAGANVLTF. CDR3 in DNA: TGTGCCAGTAGTATATCCCGAACAGGGGGCGCCGGGGCCAACGTCCTGACTTTC. This chain links TRBV19 with TRBJ2-6, with TRBD1 identical over 9 bases. The ends lost 2 bases at V and 4 bases at J; junction bases unmatched: 9. Germline values: CDR1 LNHDA, CDR2 SQIVND (reference sequence). The CDR3 covers 18 residues.

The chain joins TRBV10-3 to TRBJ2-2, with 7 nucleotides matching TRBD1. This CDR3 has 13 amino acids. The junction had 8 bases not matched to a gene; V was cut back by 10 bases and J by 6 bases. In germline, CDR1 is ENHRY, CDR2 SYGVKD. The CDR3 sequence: CATHSQGAGELFF. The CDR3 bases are TGTGCCACTCACTCCCAGGGGGCCGGGGAGCTGTTTTTT.

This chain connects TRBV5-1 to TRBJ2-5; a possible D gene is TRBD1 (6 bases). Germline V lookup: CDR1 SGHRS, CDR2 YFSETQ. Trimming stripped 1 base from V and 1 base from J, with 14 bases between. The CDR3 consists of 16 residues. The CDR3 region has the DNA TGCGCCAGCAGCTTGTTAGGTGGGGGCTTCCAAGAGACCCAGTACTTC. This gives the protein CASSLLGGGFQETQYF.

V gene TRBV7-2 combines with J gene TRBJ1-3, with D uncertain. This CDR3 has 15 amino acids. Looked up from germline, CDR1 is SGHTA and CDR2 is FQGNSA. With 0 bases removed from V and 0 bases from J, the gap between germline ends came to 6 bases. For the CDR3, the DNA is TGTGCCAGCAGCTTAGCAGTGAGCTCTGGAAACACCATATATTTT. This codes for CASSLAVSSGNTIYF. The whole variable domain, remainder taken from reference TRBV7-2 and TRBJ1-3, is GAGVSQSPSNKVTEKGKDVELRCDPISGHTALYWYRQSLGQGLEFLIYFQGNSAPDKSGLPSDRFSAERTGGSVSTLTIQRTQQEDSAVYLCASSLAVSSGNTIYFGEGSWLTVV.

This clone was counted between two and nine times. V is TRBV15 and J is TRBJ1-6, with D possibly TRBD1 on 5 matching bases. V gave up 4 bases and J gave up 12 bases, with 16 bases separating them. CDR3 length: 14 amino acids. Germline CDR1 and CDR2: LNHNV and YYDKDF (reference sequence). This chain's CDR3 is CATSTPPGGRPLHF. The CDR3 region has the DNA TGTGCCACCAGCACCCCACCCGGGGGGAGACCCCTCCACTTT.

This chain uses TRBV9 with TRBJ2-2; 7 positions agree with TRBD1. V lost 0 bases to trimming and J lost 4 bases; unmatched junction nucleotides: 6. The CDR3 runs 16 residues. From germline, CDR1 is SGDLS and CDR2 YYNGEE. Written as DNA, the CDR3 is TGTGCCAGCAGCGTAGTCCCAGGGGGAAGCACCGGGGAGCTGTTTTTT. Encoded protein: CASSVVPGGSTGELFF.

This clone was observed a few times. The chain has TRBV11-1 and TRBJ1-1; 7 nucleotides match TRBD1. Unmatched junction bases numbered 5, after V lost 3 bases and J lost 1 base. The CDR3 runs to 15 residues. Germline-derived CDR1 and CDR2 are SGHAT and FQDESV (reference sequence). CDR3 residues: CASSFGTATNTEAFF. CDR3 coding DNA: TGTGCCAGCAGCTTCGGGACAGCTACGAACACTGAAGCTTTCTTT.

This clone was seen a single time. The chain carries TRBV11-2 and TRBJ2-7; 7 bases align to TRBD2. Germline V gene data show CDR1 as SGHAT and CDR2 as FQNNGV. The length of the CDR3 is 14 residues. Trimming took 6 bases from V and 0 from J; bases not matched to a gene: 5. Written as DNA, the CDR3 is TGTGCCAGCAGTCCCGGGACTACCTCCTACGAGCAGTACTTC. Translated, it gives CASSPGTTSYEQYF.

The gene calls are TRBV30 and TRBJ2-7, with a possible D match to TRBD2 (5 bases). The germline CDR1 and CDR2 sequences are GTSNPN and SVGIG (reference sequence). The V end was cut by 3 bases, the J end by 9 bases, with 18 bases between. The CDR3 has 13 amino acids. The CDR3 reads CAWSTGNALGQYF. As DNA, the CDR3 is TGTGCCTGGAGCACGGGGAACGCCCTCGGGCAGTACTTC.

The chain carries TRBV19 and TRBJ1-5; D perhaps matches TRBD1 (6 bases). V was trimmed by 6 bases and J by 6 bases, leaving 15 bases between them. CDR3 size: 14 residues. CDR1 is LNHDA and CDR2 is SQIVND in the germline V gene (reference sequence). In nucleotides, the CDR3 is TGTGCCAGTAGGGGGGCGGGTATCGGTCAGCCCCAGCATTTT. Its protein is CASRGAGIGQPQHF.

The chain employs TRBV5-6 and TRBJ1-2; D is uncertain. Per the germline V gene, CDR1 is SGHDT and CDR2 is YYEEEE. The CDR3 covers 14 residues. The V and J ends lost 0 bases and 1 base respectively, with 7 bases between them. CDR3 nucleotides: TGTGCCAGCAGCTTGGACGGGAGTAACTATGGCTACACCTTC. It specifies CASSLDGSNYGYTF.

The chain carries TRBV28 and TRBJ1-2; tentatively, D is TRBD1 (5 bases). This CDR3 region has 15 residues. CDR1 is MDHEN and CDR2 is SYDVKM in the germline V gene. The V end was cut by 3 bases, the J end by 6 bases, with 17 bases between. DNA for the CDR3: TGTGCCAGCAGTTTTACCCTTATAGGGGTTGATGGCTACACCTTC. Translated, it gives CASSFTLIGVDGYTF.